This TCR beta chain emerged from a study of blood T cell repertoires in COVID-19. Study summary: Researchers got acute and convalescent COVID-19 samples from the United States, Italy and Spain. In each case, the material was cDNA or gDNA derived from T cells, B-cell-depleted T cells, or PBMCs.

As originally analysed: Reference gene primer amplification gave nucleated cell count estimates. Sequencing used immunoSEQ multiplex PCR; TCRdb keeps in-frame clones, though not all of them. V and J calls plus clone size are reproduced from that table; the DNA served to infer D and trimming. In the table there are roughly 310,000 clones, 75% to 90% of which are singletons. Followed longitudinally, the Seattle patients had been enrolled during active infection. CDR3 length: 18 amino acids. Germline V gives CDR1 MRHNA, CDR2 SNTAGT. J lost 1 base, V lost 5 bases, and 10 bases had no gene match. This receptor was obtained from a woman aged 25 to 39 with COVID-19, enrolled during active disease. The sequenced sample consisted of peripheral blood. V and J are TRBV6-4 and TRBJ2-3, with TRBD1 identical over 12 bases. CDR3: CASSSGTGGAGGTDTQYF. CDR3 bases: TGTGCCAGCAGTTCCGGGACAGGGGGCGCAGGGGGCACAGATACGCAGTATTTT.